A single sample is the source of the 9 T cell receptor beta chains below, sequenced in a study of PD-1 blockade in mismatch repair-deficient tumors. Generated by immunoSEQ multiplex PCR, the TCRdb table keeps only in-frame clones and is missing some. Found here are roughly 110,000 clones, about 80% of them singletons; the top ten hold 4.5% to 5.5%. The source was peripheral blood, collected roughly 60 weeks after starting pembrolizumab. Receptor source: an adult with mismatch repair-deficient cancer.

This chain joins TRBV9 and TRBJ2-7; TRBD1 matches 9 bases. The CDR3 has 13 residues. Per germline, CDR1 SGDLS and CDR2 YYNGEE. With 1 base clipped from V and 6 bases from J, the junction kept 2 bases outside the gene matches. CDR3 sequence (DNA): TGTGCCAGCAGCGTATTGGACAGGGGCGAGCAGTACTTC. Translated: CASSVLDRGEQYF.

The chain recombines TRBV5-1 with TRBJ2-2, with a tentative D call TRBD1 (5 bases). V dropped 1 base and J dropped 3 bases, with 7 bases sitting between them. Germline V gene sequence: CDR1 SGHRS, CDR2 YFSETQ. CDR3 length: 14 amino acids. The CDR3 protein is CASSLQGYTGELFF. The CDR3, as DNA: TGCGCCAGCAGCTTGCAGGGCTACACCGGGGAGCTGTTTTTT.

The chain recombines TRBV2 with TRBJ2-5; 11 bases align to TRBD1. Losses at the gene ends were 7 bases for V and 2 bases for J; bases not matched to a gene: 6. CDR1 and CDR2 (germline): SNHLY, FYNNEI. The CDR3 sequence is 15 residues long. Here the CDR3 reads CASNKDRGLQETQYF. The CDR3 DNA reads as TGTGCCAGCAACAAGGACAGGGGGCTTCAAGAGACCCAGTACTTC.

The gene calls are TRBV7-2 and TRBJ1-2; 7 bases align to TRBD1. The CDR3 is 14 amino acids. After removal of 8 bases from V and 8 bases from J, the junction contained 14 bases not matched to a gene. Germline V lookup: CDR1 SGHTA, CDR2 FQGNSA. CDR3 sequence reads: CASGDPGGGYGYTF. The CDR3 nucleotides are TGTGCCAGCGGCGACCCAGGGGGAGGGTACGGCTACACCTTC.

Notes on this clone: Other DNA sequences of this sample code for an identical CDR3. The V call is TRBV5-4, the J call TRBJ1-2; D is unresolved. The length of the CDR3 is 13 residues. CDR1 SGHNT and CDR2 YYREEE come from the germline V gene (reference sequence). V lost 5 bases and J 4 bases, leaving 12 bases between the germline ends. CDR3 sequence reads: CASSLTGPYGYTF. The CDR3 DNA reads as TGTGCCAGCAGTTTAACCGGCCCCTATGGCTACACCTTC.

This clone was detected a few times. This chain uses TRBV7-9 with TRBJ1-3; maybe TRBD1 (5 bases). The V gene lost 9 bases and the J gene lost 2 bases, with 11 bases spanning the gap. CDR1 and CDR2 (germline): SEHNR, FQNEAQ (reference sequence). The CDR3 contains 13 residues. The DNA for the CDR3 is TGTGCCAGTAACCAGGGAACTGGAAACACCATATATTTT. This encodes CASNQGTGNTIYF.

This chain uses TRBV11-2 with TRBJ2-3, with TRBD1 matching over 8 bases. Germline CDR1 and CDR2: SGHAT and FQNNGV. This CDR3 is 15 amino acids long. The V gene end was trimmed by 5 bases and the J gene end by 5 bases; junction bases not matched to a gene: 9. This CDR3 reads CASSPGGRVLDTQYF. Written as DNA, the CDR3 is TGTGCCAGCAGCCCAGGGGGCAGGGTACTAGATACGCAGTATTTT.

This clone is a singleton in its sample. The gene calls are TRBV4-1 and TRBJ2-7; maybe TRBD2 (5 bases). V lost 0 bases and J 4 bases, leaving 10 bases between the germline ends. The CDR3 covers 14 residues. Germline assignment: CDR1 MGHRA and CDR2 YSYEKL. The CDR3 spells CASSQDSRAYEQYF. CDR3 bases: TGCGCCAGCAGCCAAGATTCGCGGGCTTACGAGCAGTACTTC.

This clone was seen only a few times. V and J are TRBV6-1 and TRBJ2-7; 11 bases are shared with TRBD2. V shed 3 bases, J shed 6 bases, and the junction held 7 bases outside the gene matches. This CDR3 comprises 15 residues. Per germline, CDR1 MNHNS and CDR2 SASEGT. CDR3 sequence reads: CASSDPLAGGAEQYF. CDR3 nucleotides: TGTGCCAGCAGTGATCCTCTAGCGGGAGGAGCCGAGCAGTACTTC.